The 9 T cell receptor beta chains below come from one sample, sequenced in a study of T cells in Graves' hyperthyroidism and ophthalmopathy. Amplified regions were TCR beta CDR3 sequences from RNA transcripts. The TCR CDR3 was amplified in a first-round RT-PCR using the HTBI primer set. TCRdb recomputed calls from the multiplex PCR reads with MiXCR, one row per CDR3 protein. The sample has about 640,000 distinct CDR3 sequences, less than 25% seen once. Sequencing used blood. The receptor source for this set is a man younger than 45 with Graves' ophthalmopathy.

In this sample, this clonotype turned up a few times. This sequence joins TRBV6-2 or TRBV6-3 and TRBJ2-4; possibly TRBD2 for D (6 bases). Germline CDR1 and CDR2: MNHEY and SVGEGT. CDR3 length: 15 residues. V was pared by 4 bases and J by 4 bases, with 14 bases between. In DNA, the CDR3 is TGTGCCAGCAGTTCCTCGACTAGAAGGAAAAACATTCAGTACTTC. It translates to CASSSSTRRKNIQYF.

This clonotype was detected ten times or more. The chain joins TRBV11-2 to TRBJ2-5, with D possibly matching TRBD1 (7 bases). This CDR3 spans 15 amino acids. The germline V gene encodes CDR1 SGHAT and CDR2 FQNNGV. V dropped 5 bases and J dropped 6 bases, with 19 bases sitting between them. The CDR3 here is CASSTGVSGSQTQYF. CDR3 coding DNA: TGTGCCAGCAGCACAGGGGTTAGCGGCAGCCAGACCCAGTACTTC.

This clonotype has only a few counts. The CDR3 region is CASSLPPQGVSAKNIQYF. CDR3 sequence (DNA): TGTGCCAGCAGTTTACCCCCCCAGGGGGTGAGTGCCAAAAACATTCAGTACTTC. The chain carries TRBV28 and TRBJ2-4; TRBD1 aligns across 7 bases. This CDR3 has 18 residues. The germline V gene has CDR1 MDHEN and CDR2 SYDVKM. J was trimmed by 1 base and V by 2 bases; bases with no gene match: 11.

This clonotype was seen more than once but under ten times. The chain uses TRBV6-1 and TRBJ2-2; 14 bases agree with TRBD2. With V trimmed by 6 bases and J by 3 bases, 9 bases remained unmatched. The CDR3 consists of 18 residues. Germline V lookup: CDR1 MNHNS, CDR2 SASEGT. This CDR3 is CASRPRLAGGPYTGELFF. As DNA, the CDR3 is TGTGCCAGCAGGCCTAGACTAGCGGGAGGGCCTTACACCGGGGAGCTGTTTTTT.

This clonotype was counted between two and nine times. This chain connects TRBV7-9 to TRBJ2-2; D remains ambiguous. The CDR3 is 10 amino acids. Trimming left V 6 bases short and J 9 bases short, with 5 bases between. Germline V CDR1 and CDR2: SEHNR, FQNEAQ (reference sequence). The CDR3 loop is CASSPRELFF. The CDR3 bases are TGTGCCAGCAGTCCGAGGGAGCTGTTTTTT.

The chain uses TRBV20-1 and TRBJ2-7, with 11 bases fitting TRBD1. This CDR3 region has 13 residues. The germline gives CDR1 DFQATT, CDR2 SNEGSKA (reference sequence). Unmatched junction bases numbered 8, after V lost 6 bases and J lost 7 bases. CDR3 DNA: TGCAGTGCCAGGACAGGGGGCGCGTCGGAGCAGTACTTC. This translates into CSARTGGASEQYF.

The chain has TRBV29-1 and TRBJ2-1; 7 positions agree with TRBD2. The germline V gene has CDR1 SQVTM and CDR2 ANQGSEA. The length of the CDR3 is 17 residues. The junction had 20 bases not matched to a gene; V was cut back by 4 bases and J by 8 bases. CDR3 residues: CSVVIVGERDRGDEQFF. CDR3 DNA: TGCAGCGTTGTTATAGTCGGGGAGCGGGACCGAGGTGATGAGCAGTTCTTC.

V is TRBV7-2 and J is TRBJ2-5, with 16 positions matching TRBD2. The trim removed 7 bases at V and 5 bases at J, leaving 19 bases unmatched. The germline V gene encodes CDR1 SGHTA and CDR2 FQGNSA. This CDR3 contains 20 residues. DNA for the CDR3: TGTGCCAGCACCAAAAAGACTCCGGGACTAGCGGGAGGGCCAGGGGAGACCCAGTACTTC. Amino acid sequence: CASTKKTPGLAGGPGETQYF.

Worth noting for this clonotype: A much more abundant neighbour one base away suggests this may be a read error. The CDR3 loop is CASSLDGGRNVQYF. As DNA, the CDR3 is TGTGCCAGCAGCTTAGATGGCGGGAGAAACGTTCAGTACTTC. V gene TRBV7-9 combines with J gene TRBJ2-4; 7 positions match TRBD2. Germline values: CDR1 SEHNR, CDR2 FQNEAQ (reference sequence). This CDR3 spans 14 amino acids.